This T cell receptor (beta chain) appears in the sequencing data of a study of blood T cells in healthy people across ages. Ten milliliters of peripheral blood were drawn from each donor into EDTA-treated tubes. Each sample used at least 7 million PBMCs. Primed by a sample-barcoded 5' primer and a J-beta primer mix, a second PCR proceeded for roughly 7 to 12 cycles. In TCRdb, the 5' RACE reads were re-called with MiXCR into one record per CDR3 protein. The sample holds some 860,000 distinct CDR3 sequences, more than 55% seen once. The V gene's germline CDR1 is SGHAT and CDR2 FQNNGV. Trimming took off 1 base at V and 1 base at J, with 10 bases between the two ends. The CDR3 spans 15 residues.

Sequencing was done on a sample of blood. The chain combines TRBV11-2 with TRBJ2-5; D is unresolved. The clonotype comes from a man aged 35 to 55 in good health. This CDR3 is CASSLGPTVQETQYF. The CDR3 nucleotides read TGTGCCAGCAGCTTAGGGCCTACCGTCCAAGAGACCCAGTACTTC.